Below, 10 T cell receptor beta chains from the same sample are listed, as sequenced in a study of Ad26.COV2.S vaccination and SARS-CoV-2 variants. Treatment here: over 15 received Ad26.COV2.S at low or high dose, single or two shots; several received placebo; per-sample allocation not given. Sampling was done on day 63 after the first vaccine or placebo injection. Measured with immunoSEQ multiplex PCR; TCRdb has only the in-frame clones, and not every one. The sample holds 250,000 to 300,000 clones; 70% to 90% are singletons and the top ten take more than 2.5%. This material consisted of peripheral blood, taken in a trial of Ad26.COV2.S vaccine versus placebo. These TCRs come from a person between 18 and 59 years old who received the Ad26.COV2.S COVID-19 vaccine or a placebo.

The chain uses TRBV15 and TRBJ1-2; TRBD1 agrees at 10 bases. This CDR3 is 16 amino acids long. The germline V gene encodes CDR1 LNHNV and CDR2 YYDKDF (reference sequence). Trimming removed 0 bases from V and 7 bases from J; junction bases left unmatched: 8. The CDR3 protein is CATSRDPMTGGSGYTF. The CDR3 DNA sequence: TGTGCCACCAGCAGAGACCCGATGACAGGGGGCAGTGGCTACACCTTC.

The V call is TRBV6-5, the J call TRBJ2-7, with TRBD1 identical over 11 bases. The CDR3 runs 13 residues. Germline CDR1 reads MNHEY; CDR2 reads SVGAGI. J lost 4 bases, V lost 7 bases, and 3 bases had no gene match. CDR3 sequence reads: CASMGTGGYEQYF. The CDR3, as DNA: TGTGCCAGCATGGGGACAGGGGGTTACGAGCAGTACTTC.

V usage is TRBV5-5 and J usage is TRBJ1-2; 8 bases are a match to TRBD1. Germline assignment: CDR1 SGHKS and CDR2 YYEKEE (reference sequence). V lost 0 bases to trimming and J lost 1 base; unmatched junction nucleotides: 5. The CDR3 runs to 16 residues. The DNA of the CDR3 is TGTGCCAGCAGCTTGGACAGGGGGGGATTTAACTATGGCTACACCTTC. Encoded protein: CASSLDRGGFNYGYTF.

The genes are TRBV3-1 (or the pseudogene TRBV3-2) and TRBJ2-7; 8 positions match TRBD1. Germline values: CDR1 LGHDT, CDR2 YNNKEL (reference sequence). V lost 0 bases and J lost 5; bases outside the gene matches: 12. The CDR3 length is 17 residues. The CDR3 sequence: CASSQDKRSRTGNEQYF. The CDR3 nucleotides are TGTGCCAGCAGCCAAGACAAAAGGTCAAGGACAGGGAACGAGCAGTACTTC.

In this sample, this clone turned up once. The rearrangement joins TRBV23-1 to TRBJ2-3; D is undetermined. TRBV23-1 is labeled an ORF, and its function is uncertain. There are 15 residues in the CDR3. V gave up 6 bases and J gave up 1 base, with 14 bases separating them. The DNA of the CDR3 is TGCGCCAGCAGCCTTAGGTACTTGGGCACAGATACGCAGTATTTT. Amino acids: CASSLRYLGTDTQYF.

This chain links TRBV25-1 with TRBJ1-1, with D uncertain. The V end lost 3 bases, the J end lost 4 bases, and 9 bases lay between the germline ends. Germline CDR1 MGHDK, CDR2 SYGVNS. The CDR3 runs to 13 residues. CDR3 bases: TGTGCCAGCAGTGAGGCTTGGGTCACTGAAGCTTTCTTT. Protein product: CASSEAWVTEAFF. Full variable domain (outside the CDR3, taken from reference TRBV25-1 and TRBJ1-1): EADIYQTPRYLVIGTGKKITLECSQTMGHDKMYWYQQDPGMELHLIHYSYGVNSTEKGDLSSESTVSRIRTEHFPLTLESARPSHTSQYLCASSEAWVTEAFFGQGTRLTVV.

This chain joins TRBV29-1 and TRBJ2-3; D is perhaps TRBD1 (5 bases). The CDR3 extends over 12 amino acids. The germline CDR1 and CDR2 sequences are SQVTM and ANQGSEA. The V end was cut by 4 bases, the J end by 4 bases, with 9 bases between. CDR3 loop: CSVALGADTQYF. In DNA, the CDR3 is TGCAGCGTTGCCCTAGGGGCAGATACGCAGTATTTT.

This clone has just a few counts. The CDR3 protein is CASSSGYGYTF. CDR3 nucleotide sequence: TGTGCCAGTAGTTCTGGCTATGGCTACACCTTC. The chain links TRBV19 to TRBJ1-2; D is undetermined. The CDR3 has 11 residues. The V end was cut by 5 bases, the J end by 4 bases, with 5 bases between. In germline, CDR1 is LNHDA, CDR2 SQIVND (reference sequence).

V gene TRBV7-9 combines with J gene TRBJ2-3; TRBD2 matches 14 bases. The CDR3 is 19 residues long. V shed 5 bases and J 0 bases; nucleotides not matched to a gene: 10. The germline V gene has CDR1 SEHNR and CDR2 FQNEAQ (reference sequence). CDR3 residues: CASSLGLAGVSSSTDTQYF. The CDR3 bases are TGTGCCAGCAGCCTGGGACTAGCGGGGGTTTCATCTAGCACAGATACGCAGTATTTT.

The CDR3 is CASSWGSRELRDTQYF. CDR3 DNA sequence: TGTGCCAGCAGCTGGGGTTCGCGGGAGCTTAGAGATACGCAGTATTTT. The gene calls are TRBV7-2 and TRBJ2-3; 7 bases map to TRBD2. Trimming at V came to 4 bases and at J to 5 bases, leaving 12 bases not matched to a gene. Germline loops: CDR1 SGHTA, CDR2 FQGNSA. CDR3 length: 16 residues. Drawing the rest from reference TRBV7-2 and TRBJ2-3, the complete variable domain is GAGVSQSPSNKVTEKGKDVELRCDPISGHTALYWYRQSLGQGLEFLIYFQGNSAPDKSGLPSDRFSAERTGGSVSTLTIQRTQQEDSAVYLCASSWGSRELRDTQYFGPGTRLTVL.